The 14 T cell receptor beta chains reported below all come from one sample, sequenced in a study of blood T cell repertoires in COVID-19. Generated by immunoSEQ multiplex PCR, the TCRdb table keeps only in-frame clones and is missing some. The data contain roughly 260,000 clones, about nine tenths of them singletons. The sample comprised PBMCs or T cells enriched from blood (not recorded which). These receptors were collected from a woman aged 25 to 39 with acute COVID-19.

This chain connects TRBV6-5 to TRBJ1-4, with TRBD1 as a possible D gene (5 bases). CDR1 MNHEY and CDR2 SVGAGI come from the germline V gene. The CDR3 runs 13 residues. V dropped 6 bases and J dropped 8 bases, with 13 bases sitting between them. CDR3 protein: CASRARAHEKLFF. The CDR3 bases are TGTGCCAGCAGGGCCAGGGCCCACGAAAAACTGTTTTTT.

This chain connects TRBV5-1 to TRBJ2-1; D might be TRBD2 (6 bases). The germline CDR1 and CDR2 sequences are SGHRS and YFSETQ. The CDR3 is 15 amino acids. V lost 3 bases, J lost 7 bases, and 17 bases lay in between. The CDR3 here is CASSSALRGGNEQFF. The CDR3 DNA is TGCGCCAGCAGCTCAGCCTTACGGGGAGGTAATGAGCAGTTCTTC.

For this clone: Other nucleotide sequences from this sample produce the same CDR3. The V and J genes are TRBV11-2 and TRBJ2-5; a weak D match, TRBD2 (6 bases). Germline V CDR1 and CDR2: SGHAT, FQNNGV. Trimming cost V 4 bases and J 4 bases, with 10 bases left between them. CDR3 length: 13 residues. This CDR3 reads CASSSGLRETQYF. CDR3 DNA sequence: TGTGCCAGCAGCTCGGGACTGCGAGAGACCCAGTACTTC.

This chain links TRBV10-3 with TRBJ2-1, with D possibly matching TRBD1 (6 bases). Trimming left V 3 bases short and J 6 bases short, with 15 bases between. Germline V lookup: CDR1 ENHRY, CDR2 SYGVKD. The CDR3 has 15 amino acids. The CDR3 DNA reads TGTGCCATCAGTGATATGGACAGTCTAGTCAATGAGCAGTTCTTC. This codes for CAISDMDSLVNEQFF.

The CDR3 DNA is TGCGCCAGCAGCCAAACGACAGGGGGCGCGAATCAGCCCCAGCATTTT. It is translated as CASSQTTGGANQPQHF. The chain carries TRBV4-1 and TRBJ1-5; 10 bases align to TRBD1. CDR1 and CDR2 (germline): MGHRA, YSYEKL. The length of the CDR3 is 16 residues. V gave up 2 bases and J gave up 4 bases; unmatched junction bases: 5.

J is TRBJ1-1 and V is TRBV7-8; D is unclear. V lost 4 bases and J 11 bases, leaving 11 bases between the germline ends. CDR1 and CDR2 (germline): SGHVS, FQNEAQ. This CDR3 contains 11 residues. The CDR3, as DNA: TGTGCCAGCAGCTCGGAGGTCGATGCTTTCTTT. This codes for CASSSEVDAFF.

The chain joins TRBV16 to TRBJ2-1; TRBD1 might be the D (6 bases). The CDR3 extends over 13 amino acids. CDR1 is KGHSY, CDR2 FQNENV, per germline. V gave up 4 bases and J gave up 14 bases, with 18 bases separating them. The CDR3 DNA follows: TGTGCCAGCAGCCTTTCTCCGGCGGCAGGGGAGTTCTTC. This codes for CASSLSPAAGEFF.

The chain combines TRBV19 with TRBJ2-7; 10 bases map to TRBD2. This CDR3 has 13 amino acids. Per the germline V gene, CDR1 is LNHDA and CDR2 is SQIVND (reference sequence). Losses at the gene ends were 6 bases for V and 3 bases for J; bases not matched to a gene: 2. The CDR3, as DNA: TGTGCCAGTAGGGGGACTAGCGACTACGAGCAGTACTTC. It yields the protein CASRGTSDYEQYF.

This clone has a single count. CDR3 region: CASSRAGDTGELFF. The CDR3 coding sequence is TGTGCCAGTAGTCGCGCAGGGGATACCGGGGAGCTGTTTTTT. The chain uses TRBV19 and TRBJ2-2, with D tentatively TRBD1 (6 bases). The germline gives CDR1 LNHDA, CDR2 SQIVND (reference sequence). The V end was cut by 5 bases, the J end by 5 bases, with 12 bases between. CDR3 size: 14 residues.

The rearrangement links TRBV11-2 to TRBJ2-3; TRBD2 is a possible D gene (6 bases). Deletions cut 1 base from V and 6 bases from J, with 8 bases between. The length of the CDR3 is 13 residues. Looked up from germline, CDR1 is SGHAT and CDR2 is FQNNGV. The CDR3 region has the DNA TGTGCCAGCAGCTTAGTACGGGAGGATACGCAGTATTTT. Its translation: CASSLVREDTQYF.

CDR3 in DNA: TGTGCCAGCAGTGAGGGACAGAGATACGAGCAGTACTTC. This encodes CASSEGQRYEQYF. The rearrangement uses TRBV2 and TRBJ2-7, with 7 nucleotides matching TRBD1. Germline-derived CDR1 and CDR2 are SNHLY and FYNNEI. The CDR3 is made up of 13 amino acids. Trimming removed 3 bases from V and 4 bases from J; junction bases left unmatched: 3.

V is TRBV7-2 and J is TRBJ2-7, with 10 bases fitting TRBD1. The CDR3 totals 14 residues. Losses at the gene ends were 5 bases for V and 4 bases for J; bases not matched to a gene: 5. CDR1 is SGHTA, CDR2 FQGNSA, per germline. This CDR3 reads CASSPPGQGYEQYF. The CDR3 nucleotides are TGTGCCAGCAGCCCACCGGGACAGGGGTACGAGCAGTACTTC. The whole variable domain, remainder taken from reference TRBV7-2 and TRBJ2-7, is GAGVSQSPSNKVTEKGKDVELRCDPISGHTALYWYRQSLGQGLEFLIYFQGNSAPDKSGLPSDRFSAERTGGSVSTLTIQRTQQEDSAVYLCASSPPGQGYEQYFGPGTRLTVT.

CDR3: CASSSVSGLAGGETQYF. CDR3 bases: TGTGCCAGCTCTTCAGTTTCTGGACTAGCGGGAGGAGAGACCCAGTACTTC. This chain joins TRBV18 and TRBJ2-5; TRBD2 matches at 14 bases. With V trimmed by 6 bases and J by 4 bases, 10 bases remained unmatched. CDR1 and CDR2 (germline): KGHSH, LQKENI. The CDR3 consists of 17 residues.

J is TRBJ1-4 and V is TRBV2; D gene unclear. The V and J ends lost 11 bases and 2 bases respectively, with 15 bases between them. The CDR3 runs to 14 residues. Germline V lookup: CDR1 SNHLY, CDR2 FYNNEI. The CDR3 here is CAARERGTNEKLFF. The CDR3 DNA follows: TGTGCCGCACGGGAGCGAGGGACTAATGAAAAACTGTTTTTT.